The 9 T cell receptor beta chains in this list originate from one sample, sequenced in a study of blood T cell repertoires in COVID-19. Some clones are missing from TCRdb's copy, which holds only in-frame ones; the method was immunoSEQ multiplex PCR. This table has about 210,000 clones, approximately 89% appearing once. The source material was peripheral blood. The receptors derive from a woman aged 40 to 50 with acute or convalescent COVID-19.

The chain recombines TRBV19 with TRBJ1-5; no firm D call. The ends were cut back, 5 bases at V and 4 bases at J, with 18 bases in the middle. The germline CDR1 and CDR2 sequences are LNHDA and SQIVND (reference sequence). The CDR3 has 16 residues. The CDR3 sequence: CASSSVGLVRNQPQHF. CDR3 coding DNA: TGTGCCAGTAGTTCTGTCGGCCTAGTGAGGAATCAGCCCCAGCATTTT.

The V gene is TRBV18, the J gene TRBJ1-1; D gene unclear. Per germline, CDR1 KGHSH and CDR2 LQKENI. The ends were cut back, 3 bases at V and 0 bases at J, with 11 bases in the middle. The CDR3 has 15 residues. The CDR3 reads CASSPFLQMNTEAFF. The CDR3 nucleotides are TGTGCCAGCTCACCTTTCTTGCAGATGAACACTGAAGCTTTCTTT. Full variable domain (outside the CDR3, taken from reference TRBV18 and TRBJ1-1): NAGVMQNPRHLVRRRGQEARLRCSPMKGHSHVYWYRQLPEEGLKFMVYLQKENIIDESGMPKERFSAEFPKEGPSILRIQQVVRGDSAAYFCASSPFLQMNTEAFFGQGTRLTVV.

The V call is TRBV24-1, the J call TRBJ2-1, with 10 nucleotides matching TRBD2. The germline gives CDR1 KGHDR, CDR2 SFDVKD. V lost 3 bases and J lost 3; bases outside the gene matches: 4. The CDR3 totals 16 residues. The CDR3 protein is CATSDGTSVNYNEQFF. CDR3 coding DNA: TGTGCCACCAGTGATGGGACTAGCGTTAACTACAATGAGCAGTTCTTC.

The CDR3 DNA sequence: TGTGCCACCAGTACGGGGGACAGGGGGCCTGGCTACACCTTC. Protein product: CATSTGDRGPGYTF. The chain combines TRBV24-1 with TRBJ1-2; 12 nucleotides match TRBD1. With V trimmed by 6 bases and J by 7 bases, 5 bases remained unmatched. The CDR3 totals 14 residues. Looked up from germline, CDR1 is KGHDR and CDR2 is SFDVKD.

The chain uses TRBV7-2 and TRBJ1-6; 8 nucleotides align to TRBD1. The V and J ends lost 2 bases and 7 bases, in that order; junction bases with no gene match: 4. The CDR3 spans 15 residues. Germline V gives CDR1 SGHTA, CDR2 FQGNSA. The CDR3 sequence is CASSLLGQENSPLHF. The CDR3 DNA is TGTGCCAGCAGCTTACTGGGACAGGAGAATTCACCCCTCCACTTT.

The rearrangement links TRBV7-8 to TRBJ2-1, with D possibly being TRBD2 (5 bases). Deletions cut 3 bases from V and 0 bases from J, with 12 bases between. The V gene's germline CDR1 is SGHVS and CDR2 FQNEAQ. The CDR3 extends over 16 amino acids. The CDR3 bases are TGTGCCAGCAGCTTCGTCCGGGGAGCCTCCTACAATGAGCAGTTCTTC. Translating it yields CASSFVRGASYNEQFF.

This clone was detected only once. The chain uses TRBV4-2 and TRBJ2-3; the match to TRBD2 covers 10 bases. V dropped 0 bases and J dropped 3; count of bases not matched to a gene: 6. CDR1 is LGHNA, CDR2 YNFKEQ, per germline. The CDR3 contains 17 residues. CDR3 sequence: CASSQDYWTSGTDTQYF. The CDR3 nucleotides are TGTGCCAGCAGCCAAGATTACTGGACTAGCGGAACAGATACGCAGTATTTT.

The rearrangement joins TRBV29-1 to TRBJ1-4, with D possibly being TRBD1 (5 bases). Trimming took 1 base from V and 2 from J, leaving 11 bases between them. The germline V gene encodes CDR1 SQVTM and CDR2 ANQGSEA. The CDR3 spans 15 residues. The chain's CDR3 is CSVEVPGLTNEKLFF. In DNA, the CDR3 is TGCAGCGTTGAAGTTCCGGGACTCACTAATGAAAAACTGTTTTTT.

The V gene is TRBV7-2, the J gene TRBJ1-2, with 8 bases that match TRBD1. J lost 8 bases, V lost 1 base, and 12 bases had no gene match. This CDR3 is built from 16 residues. The germline CDR1 and CDR2 sequences are SGHTA and FQGNSA. The CDR3 bases are TGTGCCAGCAGCTTAGGACCTCAGGGGGCGTCTTCCGGCTACACCTTC. It yields the protein CASSLGPQGASSGYTF.